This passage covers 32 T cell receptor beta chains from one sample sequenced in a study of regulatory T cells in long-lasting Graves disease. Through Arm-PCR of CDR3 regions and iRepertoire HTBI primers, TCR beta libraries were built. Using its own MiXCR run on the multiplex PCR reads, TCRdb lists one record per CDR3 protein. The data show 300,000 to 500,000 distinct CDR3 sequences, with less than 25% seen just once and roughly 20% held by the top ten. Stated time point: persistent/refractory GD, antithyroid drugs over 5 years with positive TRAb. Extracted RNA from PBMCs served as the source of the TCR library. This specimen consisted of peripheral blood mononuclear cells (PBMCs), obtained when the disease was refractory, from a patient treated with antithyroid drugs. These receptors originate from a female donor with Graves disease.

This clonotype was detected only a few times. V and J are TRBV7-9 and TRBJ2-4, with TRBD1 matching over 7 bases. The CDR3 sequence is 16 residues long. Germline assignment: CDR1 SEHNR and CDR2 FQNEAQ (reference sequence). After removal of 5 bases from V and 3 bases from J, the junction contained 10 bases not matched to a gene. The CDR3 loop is CASSTSGGSDKNIQYF. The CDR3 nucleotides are TGTGCCAGCAGCACCTCAGGGGGTAGTGACAAAAACATTCAGTACTTC.

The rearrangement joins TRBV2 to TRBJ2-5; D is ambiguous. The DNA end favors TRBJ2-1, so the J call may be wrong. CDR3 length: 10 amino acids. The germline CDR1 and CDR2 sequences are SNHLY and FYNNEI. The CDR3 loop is CASSEVEQFF. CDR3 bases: TGTGCCAGCAGTGAGGTTGAGCAGTTCTTC.

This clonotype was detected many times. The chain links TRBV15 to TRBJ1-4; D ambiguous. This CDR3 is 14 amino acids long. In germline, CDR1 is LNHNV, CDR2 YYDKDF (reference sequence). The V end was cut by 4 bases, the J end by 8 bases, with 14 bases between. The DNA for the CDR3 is TGTGCCACCAGCAACGGTCCCCGTCGGGAAAAACTGTTTTTT. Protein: CATSNGPRREKLFF.

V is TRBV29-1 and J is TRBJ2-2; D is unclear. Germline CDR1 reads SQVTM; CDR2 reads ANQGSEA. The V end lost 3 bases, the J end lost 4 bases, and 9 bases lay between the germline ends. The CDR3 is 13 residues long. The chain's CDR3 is CSVEAGFTGELFF. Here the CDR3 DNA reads TGCAGCGTTGAGGCAGGCTTCACCGGGGAGCTGTTTTTT.

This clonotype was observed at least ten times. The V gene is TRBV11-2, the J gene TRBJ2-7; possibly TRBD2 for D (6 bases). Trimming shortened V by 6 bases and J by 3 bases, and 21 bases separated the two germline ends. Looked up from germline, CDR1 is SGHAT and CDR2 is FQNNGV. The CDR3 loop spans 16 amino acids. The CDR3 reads CASRRLSGADYYEQYF. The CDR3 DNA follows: TGTGCCAGCAGACGTCTTAGCGGAGCGGATTACTACGAGCAGTACTTC.

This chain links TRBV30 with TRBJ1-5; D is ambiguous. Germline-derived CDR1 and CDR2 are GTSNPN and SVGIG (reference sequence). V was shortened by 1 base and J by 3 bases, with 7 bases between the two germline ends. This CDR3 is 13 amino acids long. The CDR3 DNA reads TGTGCCTGGAGTGGGGCCGTCAATCAGCCCCAGCATTTT. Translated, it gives CAWSGAVNQPQHF.

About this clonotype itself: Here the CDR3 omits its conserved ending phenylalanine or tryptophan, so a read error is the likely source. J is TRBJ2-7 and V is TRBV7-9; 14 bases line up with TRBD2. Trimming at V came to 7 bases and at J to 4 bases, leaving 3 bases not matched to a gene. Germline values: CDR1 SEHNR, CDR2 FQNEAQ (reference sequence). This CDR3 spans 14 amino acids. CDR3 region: CASTRLAGGYEQYL. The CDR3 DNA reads TGTGCCAGCACCCGACTAGCGGGAGGGTACGAGCAGTACCTC.

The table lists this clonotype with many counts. The CDR3 DNA reads as TGTGCCAGCAGTGAAACTAGGGGCTCCTACGAGCAGTACTTC. Translating it yields CASSETRGSYEQYF. The chain couples TRBV2 to TRBJ2-7; either TRBD1 or TRBD2 may fit D (5 bases each). This CDR3 region has 14 residues. Trimming took off 2 bases at V and 0 bases at J, with 8 bases between the two ends. Germline CDR1 and CDR2: SNHLY and FYNNEI.

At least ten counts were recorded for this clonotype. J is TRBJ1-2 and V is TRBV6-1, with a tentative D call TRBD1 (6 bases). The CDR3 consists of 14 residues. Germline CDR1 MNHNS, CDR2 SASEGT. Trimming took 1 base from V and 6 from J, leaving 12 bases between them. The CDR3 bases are TGTGCCAGCAGTGAAGAAGGGGGATTCGATGGCTACACCTTC. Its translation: CASSEEGGFDGYTF.

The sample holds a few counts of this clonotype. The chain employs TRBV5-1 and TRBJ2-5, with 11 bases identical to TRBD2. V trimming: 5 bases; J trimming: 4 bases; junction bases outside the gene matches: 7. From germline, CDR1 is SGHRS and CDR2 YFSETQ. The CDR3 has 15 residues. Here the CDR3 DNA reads TGCGCCAGCAGATCCCTACTAGCGGGAGTAGAGACCCAGTACTTC. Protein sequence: CASRSLLAGVETQYF.

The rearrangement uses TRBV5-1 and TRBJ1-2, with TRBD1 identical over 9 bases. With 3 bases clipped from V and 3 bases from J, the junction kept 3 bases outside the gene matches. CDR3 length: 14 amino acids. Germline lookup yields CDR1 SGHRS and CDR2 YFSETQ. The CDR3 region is CASSYGQGHYGYTF. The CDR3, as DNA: TGCGCCAGCAGCTATGGACAGGGGCACTATGGCTACACCTTC.

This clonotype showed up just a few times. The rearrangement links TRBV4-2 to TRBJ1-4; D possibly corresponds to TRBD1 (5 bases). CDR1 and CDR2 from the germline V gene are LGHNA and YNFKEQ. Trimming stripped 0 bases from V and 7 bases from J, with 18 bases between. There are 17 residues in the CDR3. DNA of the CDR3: TGTGCCAGCAGCCAAGATCGAGTGACCAGGGAGGGTGAAAAACTGTTTTTT. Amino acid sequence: CASSQDRVTREGEKLFF.

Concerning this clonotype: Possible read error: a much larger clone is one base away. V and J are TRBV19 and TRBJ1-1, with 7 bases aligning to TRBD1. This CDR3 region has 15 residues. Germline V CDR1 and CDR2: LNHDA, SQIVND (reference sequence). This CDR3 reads CASRDTGQANTVAFF. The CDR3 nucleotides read TGTGCCAGTAGGGACACCGGACAGGCGAACACTGTAGCTTTCTTT. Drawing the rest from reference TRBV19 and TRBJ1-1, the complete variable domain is DGGITQSPKYLFRKEGQNVTLSCEQNLNHDAMYWYRQDPGQGLRLIYYSQIVNDFQKGDIAEGYSVSREKKESFPLTVTSAQKNPTAFYLCASRDTGQANTVAFFGQGTRLTVV.

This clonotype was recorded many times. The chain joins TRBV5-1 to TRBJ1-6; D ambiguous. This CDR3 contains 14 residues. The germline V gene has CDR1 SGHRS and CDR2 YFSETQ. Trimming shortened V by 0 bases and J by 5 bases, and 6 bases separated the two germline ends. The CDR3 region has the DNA TGCGCCAGCAGCTTGGGGGGAGATAATTCACCCCTCCACTTT. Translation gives CASSLGGDNSPLHF.

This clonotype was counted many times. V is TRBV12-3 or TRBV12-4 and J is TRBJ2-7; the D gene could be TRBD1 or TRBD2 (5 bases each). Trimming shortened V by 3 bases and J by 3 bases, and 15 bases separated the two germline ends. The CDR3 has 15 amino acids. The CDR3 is CASSFVLGAVYEQYF. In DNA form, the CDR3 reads TGTGCCAGCAGTTTCGTTCTCGGGGCAGTCTACGAGCAGTACTTC.

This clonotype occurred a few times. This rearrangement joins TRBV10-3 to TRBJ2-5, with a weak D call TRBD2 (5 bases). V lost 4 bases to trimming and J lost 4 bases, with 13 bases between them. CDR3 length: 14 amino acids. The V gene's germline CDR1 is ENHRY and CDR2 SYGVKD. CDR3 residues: CAISVLGERETQYF. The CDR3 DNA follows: TGTGCCATCAGTGTTCTTGGGGAGCGAGAGACCCAGTACTTC.

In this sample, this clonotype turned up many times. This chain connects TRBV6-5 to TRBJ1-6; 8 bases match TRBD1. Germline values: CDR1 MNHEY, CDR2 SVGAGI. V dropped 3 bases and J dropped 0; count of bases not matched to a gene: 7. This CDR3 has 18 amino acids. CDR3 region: CASSYTGQDSSYNSPLHF. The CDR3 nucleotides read TGTGCCAGCAGTTATACGGGACAGGACAGCTCCTATAATTCACCCCTCCACTTT.

CDR3: CASRYSGGTSYNEQFF. The CDR3 coding sequence is TGTGCCAGCAGATACTCTGGCGGGACCTCCTACAATGAGCAGTTCTTC. The chain links TRBV2 to TRBJ2-1, with a possible D match to TRBD2 (6 bases). Trimming removed 6 bases at V and 0 bases at J, with 15 bases between. The CDR3 extends over 16 amino acids. Germline values: CDR1 SNHLY, CDR2 FYNNEI.

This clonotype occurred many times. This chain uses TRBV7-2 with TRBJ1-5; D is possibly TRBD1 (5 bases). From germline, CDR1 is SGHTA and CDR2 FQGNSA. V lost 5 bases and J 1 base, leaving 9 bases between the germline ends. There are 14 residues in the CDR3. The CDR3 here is CASSPDMSNQPQHF. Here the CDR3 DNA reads TGTGCCAGCAGCCCGGACATGAGCAATCAGCCCCAGCATTTT.

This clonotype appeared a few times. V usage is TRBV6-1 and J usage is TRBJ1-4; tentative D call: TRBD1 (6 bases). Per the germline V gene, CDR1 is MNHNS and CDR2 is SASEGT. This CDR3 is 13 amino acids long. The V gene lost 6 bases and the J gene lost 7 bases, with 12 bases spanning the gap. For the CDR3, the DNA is TGTGCCAGCAGACGGGGGCCGGGTGAAAAACTGTTTTTT. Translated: CASRRGPGEKLFF.

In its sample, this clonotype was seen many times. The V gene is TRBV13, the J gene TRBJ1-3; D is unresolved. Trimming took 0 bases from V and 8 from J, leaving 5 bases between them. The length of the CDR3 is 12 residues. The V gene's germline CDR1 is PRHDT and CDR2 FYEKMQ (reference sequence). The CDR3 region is CASSLGEDTIYF. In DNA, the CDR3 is TGTGCCAGCAGCTTAGGGGAGGACACCATATATTTT.

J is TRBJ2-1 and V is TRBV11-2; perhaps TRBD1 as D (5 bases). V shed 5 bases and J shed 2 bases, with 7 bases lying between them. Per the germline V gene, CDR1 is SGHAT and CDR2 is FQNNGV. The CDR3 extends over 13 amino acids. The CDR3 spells CASSPQAYNEQFF. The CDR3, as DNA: TGTGCCAGCAGCCCACAGGCCTACAATGAGCAGTTCTTC.

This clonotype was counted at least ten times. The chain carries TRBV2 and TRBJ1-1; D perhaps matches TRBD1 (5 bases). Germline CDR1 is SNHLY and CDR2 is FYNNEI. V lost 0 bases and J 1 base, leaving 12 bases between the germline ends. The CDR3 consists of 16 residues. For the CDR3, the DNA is TGTGCCAGCAGTGAAGCCTGGGGTCAGGGGAACACTGAAGCTTTCTTT. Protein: CASSEAWGQGNTEAFF.

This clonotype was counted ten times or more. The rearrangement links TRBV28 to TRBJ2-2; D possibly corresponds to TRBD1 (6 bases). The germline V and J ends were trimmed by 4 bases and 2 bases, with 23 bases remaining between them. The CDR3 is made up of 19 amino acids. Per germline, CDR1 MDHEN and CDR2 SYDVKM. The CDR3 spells CASSWIEGQPQTNTGELFF. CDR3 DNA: TGTGCCAGCAGTTGGATCGAAGGACAGCCCCAAACCAACACCGGGGAGCTGTTTTTT.

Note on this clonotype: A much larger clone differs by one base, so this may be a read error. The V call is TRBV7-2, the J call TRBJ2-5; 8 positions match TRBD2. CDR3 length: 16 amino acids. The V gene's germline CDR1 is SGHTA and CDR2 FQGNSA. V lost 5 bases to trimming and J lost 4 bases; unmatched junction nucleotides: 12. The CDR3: CASSPRLTGGVETQYF. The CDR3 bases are TGTGCCAGCAGCCCCCGACTAACGGGAGGGGTAGAGACCCAGTACTTC.

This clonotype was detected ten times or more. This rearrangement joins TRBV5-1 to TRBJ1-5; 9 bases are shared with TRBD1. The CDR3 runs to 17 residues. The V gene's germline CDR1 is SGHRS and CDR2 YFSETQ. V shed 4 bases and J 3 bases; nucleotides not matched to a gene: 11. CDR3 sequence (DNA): TGCGCCAGCAGCCCAGGGGACAGGGTGGGTGACAATCAGCCCCAGCATTTT. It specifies CASSPGDRVGDNQPQHF.

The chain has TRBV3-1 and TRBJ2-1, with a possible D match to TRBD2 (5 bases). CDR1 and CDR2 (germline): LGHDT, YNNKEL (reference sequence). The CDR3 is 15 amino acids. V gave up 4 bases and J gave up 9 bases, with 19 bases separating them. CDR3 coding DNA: TGTGCCAGCAGCCCTAGTGGAGAGAGGGTTGGTGAGCAGTTCTTC. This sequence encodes CASSPSGERVGEQFF.

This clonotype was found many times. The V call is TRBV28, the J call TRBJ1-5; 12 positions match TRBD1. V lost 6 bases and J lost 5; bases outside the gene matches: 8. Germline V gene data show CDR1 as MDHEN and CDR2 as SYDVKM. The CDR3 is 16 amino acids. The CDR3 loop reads CASRRDRGRQDQPQHF. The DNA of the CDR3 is TGTGCCAGCAGGCGGGACAGGGGGCGGCAGGATCAGCCCCAGCATTTT.

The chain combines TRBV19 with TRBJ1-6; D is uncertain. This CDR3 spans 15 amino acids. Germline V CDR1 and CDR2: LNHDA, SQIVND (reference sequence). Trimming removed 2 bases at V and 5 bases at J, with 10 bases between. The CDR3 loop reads CASSISWQNNSPLHF. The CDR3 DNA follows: TGTGCCAGTAGTATAAGTTGGCAAAATAATTCACCCCTCCACTTT. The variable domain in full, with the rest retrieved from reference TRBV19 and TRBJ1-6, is DGGITQSPKYLFRKEGQNVTLSCEQNLNHDAMYWYRQDPGQGLRLIYYSQIVNDFQKGDIAEGYSVSREKKESFPLTVTSAQKNPTAFYLCASSISWQNNSPLHFGNGTRLTVT.

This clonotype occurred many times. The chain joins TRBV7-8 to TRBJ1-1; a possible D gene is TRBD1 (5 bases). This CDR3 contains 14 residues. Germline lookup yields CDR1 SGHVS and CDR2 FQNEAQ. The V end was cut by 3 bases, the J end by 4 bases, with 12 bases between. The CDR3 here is CASSFRPGRTEAFF. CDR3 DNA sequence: TGTGCCAGCAGCTTCCGGCCAGGGCGCACTGAAGCTTTCTTT.

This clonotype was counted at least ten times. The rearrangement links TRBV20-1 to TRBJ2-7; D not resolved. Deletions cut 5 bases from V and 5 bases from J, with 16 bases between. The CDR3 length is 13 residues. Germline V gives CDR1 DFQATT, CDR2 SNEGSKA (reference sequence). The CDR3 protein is CSAERTNDDEQYF. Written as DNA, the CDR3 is TGCAGTGCTGAACGGACCAACGACGACGAGCAGTACTTC.

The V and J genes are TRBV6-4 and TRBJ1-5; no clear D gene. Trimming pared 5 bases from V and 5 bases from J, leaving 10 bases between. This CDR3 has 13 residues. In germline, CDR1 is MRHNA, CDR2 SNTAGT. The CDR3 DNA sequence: TGTGCCAGCAGTTATACGGGTTATCAGCCCCAGCATTTT. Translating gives CASSYTGYQPQHF.